One and the same sample provided the 18 T cell receptor beta chains below, sequenced in a study of radiotherapy plus CTLA-4 blockade in lung cancer. Clones were read by immunoSEQ multiplex PCR, and TCRdb kept only the in-frame ones, dropping some. The sample shows about 90,000 clones, about four fifths of them seen only once. The sequences come from peripheral blood, collected from a patient treated with radiotherapy plus ipilimumab. These receptors originate from a human donor with non-small cell lung cancer that progressed on radiotherapy plus ipilimumab.

This chain uses TRBV7-8 with TRBJ2-7; TRBD1 matches at 11 bases. This CDR3 spans 15 amino acids. Germline V gene lookup returns CDR1 SGHVS and CDR2 FQNEAQ. Unmatched junction bases numbered 7, after V lost 6 bases and J lost 3 bases. For the CDR3, the DNA is TGTGCCAGCAGTTCCTCCGGGACAGGGGGCTACGAGCAGTACTTC. It is translated as CASSSSGTGGYEQYF.

Here the CDR3 DNA reads TGTGCCAGCAGCTACCGATCCTCCGGGGGCACAGATACGCAGTATTTT. Amino acids: CASSYRSSGGTDTQYF. This chain links TRBV5-4 with TRBJ2-3; the D gene is possibly TRBD2 (5 bases). The CDR3 covers 16 residues. V lost 3 bases, J lost 1 base, and 15 bases lay in between. Germline V gene lookup returns CDR1 SGHNT and CDR2 YYREEE (reference sequence).

The chain carries TRBV13 and TRBJ2-7; 10 positions match TRBD2. V dropped 9 bases and J dropped 1; count of bases not matched to a gene: 6. The CDR3 contains 14 residues. Per germline, CDR1 PRHDT and CDR2 FYEKMQ (reference sequence). The CDR3 spells CASARTSGSYEQYF. The CDR3 nucleotides are TGTGCCAGTGCCCGGACTAGCGGATCCTACGAGCAGTACTTC.

The chain uses TRBV2 and TRBJ1-1; D ambiguous. CDR1 and CDR2 from the germline V gene are SNHLY and FYNNEI. V was trimmed by 7 bases and J by 0 bases, leaving 12 bases between them. The CDR3 runs to 14 residues. CDR3 amino acids: CASKGNSMNTEAFF. In nucleotides, the CDR3 is TGTGCCAGCAAGGGCAACAGCATGAACACTGAAGCTTTCTTT. The entire variable domain, with the rest obtained from reference TRBV2 and TRBJ1-1, is as follows: EPEVTQTPSHQVTQMGQEVILRCVPISNHLYFYWYRQILGQKVEFLVSFYNNEISEKSEIFDDQFSVERPDGSNFTLKIRSTKLEDSAMYFCASKGNSMNTEAFFGQGTRLTVV.

CDR3 DNA: TGTGCCAGCAGTCCGCAGACTAGCGGGAACACCGGGGAGCTGTTTTTT. Translated, it gives CASSPQTSGNTGELFF. The chain joins TRBV27 to TRBJ2-2; 9 bases align to TRBD2. Germline V gives CDR1 MNHEY, CDR2 SMNVEV (reference sequence). This CDR3 region has 16 residues. Unmatched junction bases numbered 5, after V lost 5 bases and J lost 1 base.

The rearrangement links TRBV27 to TRBJ1-2, with no clear D. CDR1 and CDR2 from the germline V gene are MNHEY and SMNVEV (reference sequence). This CDR3 region has 14 residues. Deletions cut 5 bases from V and 5 bases from J, with 15 bases between. CDR3 sequence (DNA): TGTGCCAGCAGTCCCCGGCAGGCAGTTTATGGCTACACCTTC. Its protein is CASSPRQAVYGYTF.

This chain connects TRBV7-2 to TRBJ2-1, with D perhaps TRBD1 (5 bases). V was pared by 5 bases and J by 6 bases, with 14 bases between. There are 14 residues in the CDR3. Germline V lookup: CDR1 SGHTA, CDR2 FQGNSA. This chain's CDR3 is CASSDRAGVNEQFF. The DNA for the CDR3 is TGTGCCAGCAGCGACAGAGCTGGGGTCAATGAGCAGTTCTTC.

This rearrangement joins TRBV18 to TRBJ1-6; D is unclear. The CDR3 loop spans 13 amino acids. The V gene's germline CDR1 is KGHSH and CDR2 LQKENI. V lost 3 bases and J lost 7, with 7 bases in between. The DNA for the CDR3 is TGTGCCAGCTCACCCGGGAGAAATTCACCCCTCCACTTT. This encodes CASSPGRNSPLHF.

With respect to this clone: The same CDR3 also results from other DNA sequences found in this sample. CDR3 sequence (DNA): TGCGCCAGCAGTGAAGGACAGGGGGGCACAGATACGCAGTATTTT. Amino acids: CASSEGQGGTDTQYF. The chain employs TRBV10-1 and TRBJ2-3; 10 bases are a match to TRBD1. There are 15 residues in the CDR3. From germline, CDR1 is WNHNN and CDR2 SYGVQD (reference sequence). Germline trimming cut 3 bases from V and 1 base from J; bases unmatched to any gene: 1.

The chain uses TRBV6-1 and TRBJ2-1, with 13 bases lining up with TRBD2. J gave up 3 bases and V 4 bases, and 3 bases lay outside the gene matches. Germline assignment: CDR1 MNHNS and CDR2 SASEGT. The CDR3 sequence is 16 residues long. The CDR3 is CASSGGLAGNYNEQFF. CDR3 sequence (DNA): TGTGCCAGCAGTGGGGGACTAGCGGGAAACTACAATGAGCAGTTCTTC.

This chain uses TRBV19 with TRBJ2-1; TRBD2 matches at 7 bases. Germline CDR1 LNHDA, CDR2 SQIVND (reference sequence). With 2 bases clipped from V and 7 bases from J, the junction kept 8 bases outside the gene matches. The CDR3 covers 15 residues. The CDR3 reads CASSISSVGGNEQFF. DNA of the CDR3: TGTGCCAGTAGTATATCTAGCGTGGGAGGGAATGAGCAGTTCTTC. Based on the CDR3 plus reference TRBV19 and TRBJ2-1, the full variable domain is DGGITQSPKYLFRKEGQNVTLSCEQNLNHDAMYWYRQDPGQGLRLIYYSQIVNDFQKGDIAEGYSVSREKKESFPLTVTSAQKNPTAFYLCASSISSVGGNEQFFGPGTRLTVL.

The chain links TRBV5-6 to TRBJ2-3, with 12 bases matching TRBD2. The CDR3 loop spans 15 amino acids. V was clipped by 4 bases and J by 4 bases; unmatched bases: 4. Germline values: CDR1 SGHDT, CDR2 YYEEEE. CDR3 sequence reads: CASSPGLAGPDTQYF. The CDR3 DNA reads as TGTGCCAGCAGCCCCGGACTAGCGGGACCAGATACGCAGTATTTT. Full variable domain (remainder filled in from reference TRBV5-6 and TRBJ2-3): DAGVTQSPTHLIKTRGQQVTLRCSPKSGHDTVSWYQQALGQGPQFIFQYYEEEERQRGNFPDRFSGHQFPNYSSELNVNALLLGDSALYLCASSPGLAGPDTQYFGPGTRLTVL.

The table lists this clone with a few counts. The chain recombines TRBV7-9 with TRBJ2-2, with 12 positions matching TRBD2. The V gene's germline CDR1 is SEHNR and CDR2 FQNEAQ (reference sequence). V lost 5 bases, J lost 0 bases, and 1 base stayed unmatched. The CDR3 is 16 amino acids. CDR3: CASSRTSGANTGELFF. The CDR3 DNA is TGTGCCAGCAGCCGGACTAGCGGGGCGAACACCGGGGAGCTGTTTTTT.

This clone has just one count. V gene TRBV27 combines with J gene TRBJ2-3; D may be TRBD2 (6 bases). The CDR3 runs 17 residues. Germline CDR1 and CDR2: MNHEY and SMNVEV (reference sequence). The germline V and J ends were trimmed by 6 bases and 2 bases, with 21 bases remaining between them. CDR3 amino acids: CASRGGIAAYLTDTQYF. The CDR3 DNA is TGTGCCAGCAGAGGCGGGATTGCCGCTTACCTCACAGATACGCAGTATTTT.

This sequence joins TRBV15 and TRBJ2-1; possibly TRBD2 for D (6 bases). CDR1 LNHNV and CDR2 YYDKDF come from the germline V gene (reference sequence). This CDR3 has 13 residues. V lost 0 bases and J lost 12, with 12 bases in between. This chain's CDR3 is CATSRDLGDSQFF. The CDR3 region has the DNA TGTGCCACCAGCAGAGATTTGGGGGACTCGCAGTTCTTC.

The chain joins TRBV21-1 to TRBJ2-5; TRBD1 is taken as the D call from the table, unchecked against the DNA. TRBV21-1 is reported as a pseudogene. The CDR3 is 18 residues long. The CDR3 region is CASSKVTDRGHSEETQYF. The CDR3 DNA sequence: TGTGCCAGCAGCAAAGTAACGGACAGGGGGCACTCGGAAGAGACCCAGTACTTC.

The chain uses TRBV28 and TRBJ1-3; D perhaps matches TRBD1 (6 bases). V lost 5 bases, J lost 4 bases, and 18 bases lay in between. Germline values: CDR1 MDHEN, CDR2 SYDVKM. The CDR3 is made up of 16 amino acids. In DNA, the CDR3 is TGTGCCAGCAGTCCCCTCCTCGGGGGGCTGGGAAACACCATATATTTT. Translating it yields CASSPLLGGLGNTIYF.

The chain joins TRBV27 to TRBJ2-2; 13 nucleotides align to TRBD2. V dropped 1 base and J dropped 6; count of bases not matched to a gene: 2. The CDR3 consists of 16 residues. Per the germline V gene, CDR1 is MNHEY and CDR2 is SMNVEV (reference sequence). The CDR3 coding sequence is TGTGCCAGCAGTTTATTACTAGCGGGGGGGCCCGGGGAGCTGTTTTTT. This encodes CASSLLLAGGPGELFF.